This passage covers 5 T cell receptor beta chains from one sample sequenced in a study of neurological immune-mediated disorders. In TCRdb, the 5' RACE reads were re-called with MiXCR into one record per CDR3 protein. The repertoire holds under 50,000 distinct CDR3 sequences, 10% to 15% seen once, with 3.5% to 5.5% in the top ten. Time point of the sample: longitudinal time-point 2. The sequenced sample consisted of PBMCs. The receptors stem from a male donor with HTLV-1-associated myelopathy (HAM/TSP).

In its sample, this clonotype was seen many times. The rearrangement links TRBV29-1 to TRBJ2-1; D may be TRBD1 (6 bases). CDR3 length: 13 residues. V lost 2 bases to trimming and J lost 8 bases, with 13 bases between them. CDR1 is SQVTM and CDR2 is ANQGSEA in the germline V gene. The DNA for the CDR3 is TGCAGCGTTGAAAGGGGGATAGTTGATGAGCAGTTCTTC. It translates to CSVERGIVDEQFF.

Many counts were recorded for this clonotype. The J gene is TRBJ2-5, the V gene TRBV5-1, with 9 bases lining up with TRBD1. V lost 4 bases and J lost 0; bases outside the gene matches: 4. Germline CDR1 and CDR2: SGHRS and YFSETQ. CDR3 length: 15 residues. The CDR3 bases are TGCGCCAGCAGCACGGGACAGGGCTACCAAGAGACCCAGTACTTC. It codes for CASSTGQGYQETQYF.

This clonotype was picked up many times. The rearrangement links TRBV5-5 to TRBJ2-3, with 7 bases matching TRBD1. Looked up from germline, CDR1 is SGHKS and CDR2 is YYEKEE (reference sequence). V lost 7 bases and J lost 0; bases outside the gene matches: 5. The CDR3 totals 14 residues. In DNA, the CDR3 is TGTGCCAGCGGCCGGGACAGAAGCACAGATACGCAGTATTTT. Translated, it gives CASGRDRSTDTQYF.

At least ten counts were recorded for this clonotype. The V call is TRBV5-1, the J call TRBJ2-3, with D uncertain. The CDR3 runs 14 residues. V gave up 3 bases and J gave up 0 bases, with 8 bases separating them. Germline CDR1 and CDR2: SGHRS and YFSETQ. CDR3 DNA: TGCGCCAGCAGCTGGTCCTCTAGCACAGATACGCAGTATTTT. Amino acid sequence: CASSWSSSTDTQYF.

DNA of the CDR3: TGTGCCAGCAGCGTAGAGGGGTTGGACAGGGCCGAAAAACTGTTTTTT. It is translated as CASSVEGLDRAEKLFF. This chain links TRBV9 with TRBJ1-4; 8 bases line up with TRBD1. The germline V gene has CDR1 SGDLS and CDR2 YYNGEE. With V trimmed by 0 bases and J by 8 bases, 9 bases remained unmatched. This CDR3 comprises 16 residues. Full variable domain (missing parts from reference TRBV9 and TRBJ1-4): DSGVTQTPKHLITATGQRVTLRCSPRSGDLSVYWYQQSLDQGLQFLIQYYNGEERAKGNILERFSAQQFPDLHSELNLSSLELGDSALYFCASSVEGLDRAEKLFFGSGTQLSVL.